A selection of T cell receptor beta chains follows, all from one sample in a study of blood T cell repertoires in COVID-19. Clones were sequenced by immunoSEQ multiplex PCR, and TCRdb holds only the in-frame ones, with some missing. The sample has under 200,000 clones; approximately 87% are singletons. The sequencing input was peripheral blood. These receptors came from a man aged 18 to 30 with active or convalescent COVID-19. Each CDR3 is given with its conserved first and last residue. The D gene is left open where the match is weak.

v_gene	d_gene	len	j_gene	CDR3nt	CDR3aa
TRBV4-2	-	10	TRBJ2-5	TGTGCCAGCGGAGAAGAGACCCAGTACTTC	CASGEETQYF
TRBV5-1	TRBD2	15	TRBJ2-5	TGCGCCAGCAGCGTCCTTAGCGGGGGGGCTGAGACCCAGTACTTC	CASSVLSGGAETQYF
TRBV7-6	-	16	TRBJ2-7	TGTGCCAGCAGCTTAGATCAGAACTCCAGGGGAACCGAGCAGTACTTC	CASSLDQNSRGTEQYF
TRBV7-9	-	15	TRBJ1-6	TGTGCCAGCAGCTTAGTCCGCTCCTATAATTCACCCCTCCACTTT	CASSLVRSYNSPLHF
TRBV30	-	12	TRBJ1-2	TGTGCCTGGAGCCAGGGCCCTGATGGCTACACCTTC	CAWSQGPDGYTF
TRBV7-2	-	14	TRBJ1-1	TGTGCCAGCAGCTTCCTCAAGGGGGACACTGAAGCTTTCTTT	CASSFLKGDTEAFF
TRBV9	-	13	TRBJ2-3	TGTGCCAGCAGCGCAGAACACACAGATACGCAGTATTTT	CASSAEHTDTQYF
TRBV5-1	-	15	TRBJ1-1	TGCGCCAGCAGCTTGGCCGGGAGGGTTGACACTGAAGCTTTCTTT	CASSLAGRVDTEAFF
TRBV5-1	-	13	TRBJ2-1	TGCGCCAGCAGCTTGCAGGGGATTAATGAGCAGTTCTTC	CASSLQGINEQFF
TRBV27	-	11	TRBJ2-1	TGTGCCAGCAGTTTCGGGTTTGAGCAGTTCTTC	CASSFGFEQFF
TRBV6-1	-	17	TRBJ1-5	TGTGCCAGCAGTGAAGCAGTGGGGGCCTATAGCAATCAGCCCCAGCATTTT	CASSEAVGAYSNQPQHF